These 27 T cell receptor beta chains were all obtained from the same sample, sequenced in a study of control samples from healthy donors and cancer patients. Profiled with immunoSEQ multiplex PCR; TCRdb holds only in-frame clones, not every one. The sample yields approximately 190,000 clones, about 90% seen once. The sequencing sample was made of blood. The receptors stem from a man aged 25-40 years in good health.

The V call is TRBV27, the J call TRBJ2-1; a possible D gene is TRBD1 (6 bases). The germline CDR1 and CDR2 sequences are MNHEY and SMNVEV (reference sequence). This CDR3 contains 15 residues. V was clipped by 6 bases and J by 5 bases, with 17 bases between them. CDR3 nucleotide sequence: TGTGCCAGCAGCTTGCGATGGGGGCTAAACAATGAGCAGTTCTTC. Translation gives CASSLRWGLNNEQFF.

V and J are TRBV19 and TRBJ1-5; 12 bases fit TRBD1. V trimming: 9 bases; J trimming: 8 bases; junction bases outside the gene matches: 8. The CDR3 length is 14 residues. Germline CDR1 is LNHDA and CDR2 is SQIVND (reference sequence). CDR3: CASLSGTGGEPQHF. The DNA for the CDR3 is TGTGCCAGCCTTTCCGGGACAGGGGGCGAGCCCCAGCATTTT.

The rearrangement uses TRBV5-4 and TRBJ2-5; the D is unclear. The CDR3 contains 13 residues. Germline loops: CDR1 SGHNT, CDR2 YYREEE (reference sequence). Trimming took 5 bases from V and 0 from J, leaving 8 bases between them. This CDR3 is CASRVGYQETQYF. CDR3 bases: TGTGCCAGCAGAGTGGGATACCAAGAGACCCAGTACTTC. Full variable domain (outside the CDR3, taken from reference TRBV5-4 and TRBJ2-5): ETGVTQSPTHLIKTRGQQVTLRCSSQSGHNTVSWYQQALGQGPQFIFQYYREEENGRGNFPPRFSGLQFPNYSSELNVNALELDDSALYLCASRVGYQETQYFGPGTRLLVL.

The chain couples TRBV9 to TRBJ1-1; D unclear. The germline V gene has CDR1 SGDLS and CDR2 YYNGEE. The CDR3 has 14 residues. V lost 3 bases and J lost 1, with 10 bases in between. The CDR3 DNA follows: TGTGCCAGCAGCGCGACCGACAAGAACACTGAAGCTTTCTTT. Protein product: CASSATDKNTEAFF.

J is TRBJ2-1 and V is TRBV4-1; 7 nucleotides align to TRBD2. The CDR3 length is 14 residues. V shed 5 bases and J 3 bases; nucleotides not matched to a gene: 4. Germline CDR1 is MGHRA and CDR2 is YSYEKL. The DNA for the CDR3 is TGCGCCAGCAGCTTTCGGACTAGCTACAATGAGCAGTTCTTC. It is translated as CASSFRTSYNEQFF.

The rearrangement links TRBV10-3 to TRBJ1-1, with TRBD1 as a possible D gene (5 bases). V lost 0 bases, J lost 7 bases, and 12 bases lay in between. The germline V gene has CDR1 ENHRY and CDR2 SYGVKD. The CDR3 runs 14 residues. CDR3 in amino acids: CAISESGFGGEAFF. The CDR3 DNA reads TGTGCCATCAGTGAGTCGGGGTTTGGGGGTGAAGCTTTCTTT.

The chain links TRBV7-2 to TRBJ2-7; 9 bases fit TRBD1. Per germline, CDR1 SGHTA and CDR2 FQGNSA. The length of the CDR3 is 14 residues. Germline trimming cut 5 bases from V and 3 bases from J; bases unmatched to any gene: 5. The CDR3 here is CASSNRDRDYEQYF. CDR3 DNA: TGTGCCAGCAGCAACCGGGACAGGGACTACGAGCAGTACTTC.

CDR3 sequence reads: CATSRDRSGELFF. In nucleotides, the CDR3 is TGTGCCACCAGCAGAGATCGATCCGGGGAGCTGTTTTTT. V and J are TRBV15 and TRBJ2-2, with no clear D. The CDR3 sequence is 13 residues long. CDR1 is LNHNV, CDR2 YYDKDF, per germline (reference sequence). V lost 0 bases and J lost 6, with 5 bases in between. Together with reference TRBV15 and TRBJ2-2, the CDR3 gives the full variable domain: DAMVIQNPRYQVTQFGKPVTLSCSQTLNHNVMYWYQQKSSQAPKLLFHYYDKDFNNEADTPDNFQSRRPNTSFCFLDIRSPGLGDTAMYLCATSRDRSGELFFGEGSRLTVL.

This chain uses TRBV2 with TRBJ1-1; possibly TRBD1 for D (5 bases). Germline assignment: CDR1 SNHLY and CDR2 FYNNEI. The V end was cut by 7 bases, the J end by 4 bases, with 13 bases between. The CDR3 loop spans 13 amino acids. For the CDR3, the DNA is TGTGCCAGCATTATTGGACAAGCCACTGAAGCTTTCTTT. Encoded protein: CASIIGQATEAFF.

The chain has TRBV6-5 and TRBJ2-7, with TRBD1 as a possible D gene (6 bases). The CDR3 runs 13 residues. Germline V gene lookup returns CDR1 MNHEY and CDR2 SVGAGI. Deletions cut 5 bases from V and 5 bases from J, with 13 bases between. DNA for the CDR3: TGTGCCAGCAGTCAACAGGGTTACCACGAGCAGTACTTC. Its protein product is CASSQQGYHEQYF.

This clone was seen once. This chain joins TRBV3-1 (or the pseudogene TRBV3-2) and TRBJ2-3; D uncertain. The CDR3 is 13 residues long. The V gene lost 1 base and the J gene lost 6 bases, with 8 bases spanning the gap. Germline V lookup: CDR1 LGHDT, CDR2 YNNKEL (reference sequence). In DNA form, the CDR3 reads TGTGCCAGCAGCCAAGTCGGCCCCGATACGCAGTATTTT. Translating gives CASSQVGPDTQYF.

V and J are TRBV4-2 and TRBJ1-2; tentatively, D is TRBD1 (5 bases). The ends were cut back, 1 base at V and 2 bases at J, with 11 bases in the middle. The CDR3 sequence is 15 residues long. Germline V gives CDR1 LGHNA, CDR2 YNFKEQ. CDR3 protein: CASSQGQYLNYGYTF. CDR3 nucleotides: TGTGCCAGCAGCCAAGGACAGTATTTAAACTATGGCTACACCTTC.

The chain employs TRBV19 and TRBJ1-2, with D hard to call. V was trimmed by 1 base and J by 5 bases, leaving 5 bases between them. The CDR3 loop spans 12 amino acids. CDR1 and CDR2 (germline): LNHDA, SQIVND (reference sequence). The DNA of the CDR3 is TGTGCCAGTAGTATAGTGGGTTATGGCTACACCTTC. Amino acid sequence: CASSIVGYGYTF.

This chain connects TRBV6-1 to TRBJ2-1; possibly TRBD1 for D (5 bases). The CDR3 sequence is 13 residues long. Trimming took 2 bases from V and 9 from J, leaving 11 bases between them. The germline V gene encodes CDR1 MNHNS and CDR2 SASEGT. CDR3 sequence reads: CASSELGVSEQFF. The CDR3 region has the DNA TGTGCCAGCAGTGAATTAGGGGTCAGTGAGCAGTTCTTC.

The V call is TRBV12-3 or TRBV12-4, the J call TRBJ2-1; the match to TRBD2 covers 10 bases. CDR3 length equals 13 residues. J gave up 7 bases and V 6 bases, and 3 bases lay outside the gene matches. The CDR3 sequence is CASSLAGENEQFF. DNA of the CDR3: TGTGCCAGCAGCCTAGCGGGGGAAAATGAGCAGTTCTTC.

The chain uses TRBV24-1 and TRBJ1-2; TRBD1 is a possible D gene (5 bases). V gave up 4 bases and J gave up 5 bases, with 13 bases separating them. Germline-derived CDR1 and CDR2 are KGHDR and SFDVKD. The CDR3 covers 14 residues. The CDR3, as DNA: TGTGCCACCAGTGAGACCAGGGTTGAGTATGGCTACACCTTC. It yields the protein CATSETRVEYGYTF.

The V call is TRBV3-1 (or the pseudogene TRBV3-2), the J call TRBJ1-2; TRBD1 aligns across 8 bases. The germline V gene has CDR1 LGHDT and CDR2 YNNKEL (reference sequence). The CDR3 runs 17 residues. Unmatched junction bases numbered 10, after V lost 0 bases and J lost 4 bases. CDR3 in amino acids: CASSQETGARKIYGYTF. Here the CDR3 DNA reads TGTGCCAGCAGCCAAGAGACAGGGGCCCGCAAAATCTATGGCTACACCTTC.

The genes are TRBV6-5 and TRBJ1-6; 7 bases match TRBD1. Germline CDR1 and CDR2: MNHEY and SVGAGI. The ends lost 2 bases at V and 9 bases at J; junction bases unmatched: 7. This CDR3 spans 15 amino acids. CDR3 in DNA: TGTGCCAGCAGTTACCATCGACAGGGTAGTTCACCCCTCCACTTT. It encodes CASSYHRQGSSPLHF.

The chain combines TRBV2 with TRBJ2-7; 8 bases match TRBD2. Trimming took 8 bases from V and 9 from J; bases not matched to a gene: 18. CDR3 size: 15 residues. In germline, CDR1 is SNHLY, CDR2 FYNNEI. This CDR3 reads CASLGISGVYGGQYF. Written as DNA, the CDR3 is TGTGCCAGCCTAGGGATTAGCGGGGTCTACGGCGGGCAGTACTTC.

The CDR3 DNA is TGTGCCAGCCGCGAAGACAGGGGAGCCACTGAAGCTTTCTTT. It is translated as CASREDRGATEAFF. V is TRBV2 and J is TRBJ1-1; 8 bases line up with TRBD1. The germline CDR1 and CDR2 sequences are SNHLY and FYNNEI. CDR3 length: 14 residues. V gave up 8 bases and J gave up 4 bases; unmatched junction bases: 9. Full variable domain (missing parts from reference TRBV2 and TRBJ1-1): EPEVTQTPSHQVTQMGQEVILRCVPISNHLYFYWYRQILGQKVEFLVSFYNNEISEKSEIFDDQFSVERPDGSNFTLKIRSTKLEDSAMYFCASREDRGATEAFFGQGTRLTVV.

The genes are TRBV7-9 and TRBJ1-1; D is uncertain. The CDR3 loop spans 10 amino acids. Trimming left V 6 bases short and J 5 bases short, with 4 bases between. Germline V gene lookup returns CDR1 SEHNR and CDR2 FQNEAQ (reference sequence). As DNA, the CDR3 is TGTGCCAGCAGAGGGACTGAAGCTTTCTTT. It codes for CASRGTEAFF.

The chain is built from TRBV6-5 and TRBJ1-1, with D unclear. In germline, CDR1 is MNHEY, CDR2 SVGAGI. V was trimmed by 8 bases and J by 1 base, leaving 14 bases between them. The CDR3 has 14 residues. The CDR3 spells CASLPGRRNTEAFF. The DNA for the CDR3 is TGTGCCAGCCTACCAGGACGGAGGAACACTGAAGCTTTCTTT.

The rearrangement uses TRBV15 and TRBJ1-1; perhaps TRBD1 as D (6 bases). Per germline, CDR1 LNHNV and CDR2 YYDKDF (reference sequence). The CDR3 totals 14 residues. Trimming stripped 0 bases from V and 5 bases from J, with 10 bases between. This CDR3 is CATSRDRGGTEAFF. The CDR3 bases are TGTGCCACCAGCAGAGATCGAGGGGGAACTGAAGCTTTCTTT.

This clone appeared a single time. V usage is TRBV19 and J usage is TRBJ1-5; no reliable D call. The CDR3 is made up of 14 amino acids. Per germline, CDR1 LNHDA and CDR2 SQIVND (reference sequence). V lost 1 base and J lost 6, with 10 bases in between. CDR3 bases: TGTGCCAGTAGTATAGTGGGTCAGACTCAGCCCCAGCATTTT. Its translation is CASSIVGQTQPQHF.

CDR3 in amino acids: CSVYGGRTGDGYEQYF. CDR3 in DNA: TGCAGCGTTTATGGGGGCCGGACAGGGGATGGCTACGAGCAGTACTTC. The chain is built from TRBV29-1 and TRBJ2-7; 9 bases match TRBD1. The CDR3 loop spans 16 amino acids. The ends lost 5 bases at V and 3 bases at J; junction bases unmatched: 14. Germline CDR1 reads SQVTM; CDR2 reads ANQGSEA.

As concerns this clone: This CDR3 is also generated by other DNA sequences in the sample. The chain carries TRBV4-1 and TRBJ1-2; unclear D gene. CDR1 and CDR2 from the germline V gene are MGHRA and YSYEKL. The CDR3 has 13 residues. V lost 3 bases to trimming and J lost 0 bases, with 5 bases between them. The CDR3 DNA follows: TGCGCCAGCAGCCAGCGGGCTAACTATGGCTACACCTTC. This encodes CASSQRANYGYTF.

In DNA form, the CDR3 reads TGTGCCAGCAGCAAGTTTGGATACAATGACAATGAGCAGTTCTTC. Protein product: CASSKFGYNDNEQFF. V is TRBV11-2 and J is TRBJ2-1; D call uncertain. CDR1 and CDR2 from the germline V gene are SGHAT and FQNNGV. The V and J ends lost 5 bases and 5 bases respectively, with 16 bases between them. The CDR3 runs 15 residues.